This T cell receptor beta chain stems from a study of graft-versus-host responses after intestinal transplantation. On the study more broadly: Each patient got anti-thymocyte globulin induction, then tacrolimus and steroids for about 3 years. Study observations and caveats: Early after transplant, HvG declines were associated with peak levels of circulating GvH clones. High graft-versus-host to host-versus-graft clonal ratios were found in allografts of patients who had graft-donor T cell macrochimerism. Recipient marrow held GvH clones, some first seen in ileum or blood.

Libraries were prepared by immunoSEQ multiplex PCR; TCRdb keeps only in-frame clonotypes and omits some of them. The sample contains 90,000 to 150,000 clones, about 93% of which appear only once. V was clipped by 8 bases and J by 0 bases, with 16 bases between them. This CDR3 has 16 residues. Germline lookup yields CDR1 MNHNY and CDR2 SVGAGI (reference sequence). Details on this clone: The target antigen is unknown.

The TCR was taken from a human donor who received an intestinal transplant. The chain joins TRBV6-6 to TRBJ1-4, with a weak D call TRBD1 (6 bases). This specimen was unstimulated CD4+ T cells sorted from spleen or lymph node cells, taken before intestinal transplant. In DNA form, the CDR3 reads TGTGCCAGCTTCAAAGGGGGGACTGCAACTAATGAAAAACTGTTTTTT. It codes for CASFKGGTATNEKLFF.